This T cell receptor (beta chain) is drawn from a study of identical twins. Germline CDR1 MDHEN, CDR2 SYDVKM. The CDR3 runs 13 residues. The V end lost 6 bases, the J end lost 0 bases, and 7 bases lay between the germline ends. TCRdb re-derived calls from the 5' RACE reads in MiXCR, one entry per CDR3 protein. The sample has around 470,000 distinct CDR3 sequences, more than 13% seen once. Every donor was a healthy Caucasian. This sample also appeared in a second study, on yellow fever vaccine responses in identical twins.

Material for sequencing was CD4+ T cells sorted from blood. The clonotype originates from a woman under 30 in good health. The chain links TRBV28 to TRBJ2-3; D call uncertain. This CDR3 reads CASSHSSTDTQYF. CDR3 nucleotide sequence: TGTGCCAGCAGCCACTCTAGCACAGATACGCAGTATTTT.